Listed below are T cell receptor beta chains from one sample, sequenced in a study of T cells in Graves' hyperthyroidism and ophthalmopathy. TCRdb analysed the multiplex PCR reads with MiXCR anew, one entry per CDR3 protein. The sample includes about 210,000 distinct CDR3 sequences, roughly 17% of them seen just once. The material sequenced was blood. These receptors were collected from a man in his fifties with Graves' hyperthyroidism. CDR3s leave out the opening cysteine and the closing phenylalanine or tryptophan.

TRBV6-1	TRBJ2-1	ASRRTSGSSYNEQF
TRBV5-4	TRBJ2-3	ASRADLAGSTDTQY
TRBV5-1	TRBJ2-1	ASRPEGAGGGYNEQF
TRBV28	TRBJ2-1	ASSPEEGQSYNEQF
TRBV2	TRBJ1-5	ATAPGGERPQH
TRBV5-1	TRBJ2-3	ASSPGTRATQY
TRBV12-5	TRBJ1-2	ASGLARSGGYT
TRBV20-1	TRBJ1-2	SAGRDGNYGYT
TRBV5-6	TRBJ2-3	ASSFGGEGIEDTQY
TRBV28	TRBJ1-4	ASSSDRETTNEKLF
TRBV20-1	TRBJ2-5	SAKEVVGWGGETQY
TRBV11-3	TRBJ2-1	ASRRLGDSYNEQF
TRBV2	TRBJ1-3	ASKIQGSGNTIY
TRBV20-1	TRBJ2-1	SATGRHEQF
TRBV12-3/TRBV12-4	TRBJ2-2	ASSLGGLSGELF
TRBV12-5	TRBJ2-5	ASGQTVKRIETQY
TRBV4-2	TRBJ2-7	ASSQPGDYSQQY
TRBV12-3/TRBV12-4	TRBJ2-7	ASSGRTSGRSYEQY
TRBV18	TRBJ1-3	ASSPLSPGTASGNTIY
TRBV20-1	TRBJ1-2	SAPPIPSGAHYGYT
TRBV3-1	TRBJ2-1	ASSRPGRNRWVSSYNEQF
TRBV12-3/TRBV12-4	TRBJ2-1	ASSFSNNEQF
TRBV18	TRBJ2-7	ASSPGGHEQY
TRBV7-9	TRBJ2-7	ASSWDRSSYEQY
TRBV29-1	TRBJ2-7	SVLAGSYEQY
TRBV28	TRBJ1-4	ASSRRTGEEKLF
TRBV5-1	TRBJ2-7	ASSLFPRYAYEQY
TRBV14	TRBJ2-3	ASSQDLERDSTDTQY
TRBV4-1	TRBJ2-5	ASSQTDISQETQY
TRBV7-2	TRBJ2-1	ASSLTYNEQF
TRBV10-3	TRBJ2-2	AIGQGIRTGELF
TRBV11-2	TRBJ2-2	ASSFLQTDGELF
TRBV7-8	TRBJ1-1	ASSLERFRNTEAF
TRBV2	TRBJ2-7	ASSQGTGGYEQY
TRBV11-2	TRBJ1-1	ASSLQGVEAF